One T cell receptor (beta chain) is described in this entry. In the authors' methods: Estimated nucleated cell counts came from reference gene primer amplification. Produced via immunoSEQ multiplex PCR; TCRdb's table is partial and in-frame only. V and J calls and clone size are copied from that table; D and trimming were computed from the DNA. Of 200,000 to 300,000 clones listed, roughly 86% are singletons. This sample was taken from a study of blood T cell repertoires in COVID-19. In the study overall: The origin of the acute and convalescent COVID-19 samples was the United States, Italy and Spain. Sample material is recorded as cDNA or gDNA derived from T cells, B-cell-depleted T cells, or PBMCs.

Germline CDR1 and CDR2: KGHSH and LQKENI. V trimming: 3 bases; J trimming: 2 bases; junction bases outside the gene matches: 6. The CDR3 consists of 16 residues. The chain recombines TRBV18 with TRBJ2-7; TRBD2 matches 11 bases. Material: peripheral blood. The receptor was derived from a woman aged 30 to 39 who had recovered from COVID-19. The CDR3 sequence: CASSPEGLAAPYEQYF. The CDR3, as DNA: TGTGCCAGCTCACCGGAGGGACTAGCGGCTCCCTACGAGCAGTACTTC. Using reference TRBV18 and TRBJ2-7 for the parts outside the CDR3, the full variable domain is NAGVMQNPRHLVRRRGQEARLRCSPMKGHSHVYWYRQLPEEGLKFMVYLQKENIIDESGMPKERFSAEFPKEGPSILRIQQVVRGDSAAYFCASSPEGLAAPYEQYFGPGTRLTVT.